These 24 T cell receptor beta chains were all obtained from the same sample, sequenced in a study of T cell responses to AZD1222 COVID-19 vaccine. The assay was immunoSEQ multiplex PCR, and TCRdb's table has in-frame clones only and misses some. The table has 65,000 to 85,000 clones, around four fifths seen once. The sample here was peripheral blood, taken on day 0 of AZD1222 vaccination. Every receptor here comes from an adult in good health.

This rearrangement joins TRBV4-3 to TRBJ2-4; tentatively, D is TRBD2 (5 bases). Trimming left V 1 base short and J 0 bases short, with 16 bases between. CDR3 size: 18 residues. From germline, CDR1 is LGHNA and CDR2 YSLEER. CDR3 nucleotide sequence: TGCGCCAGCAGCCAAGGGGGTCGAGGAGGTCGAGCCAAAAACATTCAGTACTTC. This encodes CASSQGGRGGRAKNIQYF.

The chain uses TRBV24-1 and TRBJ1-4, with 9 bases that match TRBD1. J was trimmed by 0 bases and V by 3 bases; bases with no gene match: 4. Germline CDR1 reads KGHDR; CDR2 reads SFDVKD. This CDR3 region has 17 residues. For the CDR3, the DNA is TGTGCCACCAGTGATAGGGGACAGGGTGCAACTAATGAAAAACTGTTTTTT. Its protein is CATSDRGQGATNEKLFF.

V gene TRBV27 combines with J gene TRBJ2-3, with a weak D call TRBD2 (6 bases). There are 20 residues in the CDR3. Deletions cut 9 bases from V and 0 bases from J, with 31 bases between. Germline V CDR1 and CDR2: MNHEY, SMNVEV (reference sequence). The CDR3 here is CARRAANRGCRGYSTDTQYF. CDR3 DNA: TGTGCCAGGCGTGCCGCAAACCGGGGCTGCCGGGGGTATAGCACAGATACGCAGTATTTT.

The chain has TRBV18 and TRBJ1-1; no clear D gene. The CDR3 has 12 amino acids. The V and J ends lost 1 base and 7 bases respectively, with 7 bases between them. Germline V gene data show CDR1 as KGHSH and CDR2 as LQKENI. CDR3 nucleotides: TGTGCCAGCTCACCACTCACCGGTGAAGCTTTCTTT. It translates to CASSPLTGEAFF. Looking up the rest from reference TRBV18 and TRBJ1-1 gives the full variable domain: NAGVMQNPRHLVRRRGQEARLRCSPMKGHSHVYWYRQLPEEGLKFMVYLQKENIIDESGMPKERFSAEFPKEGPSILRIQQVVRGDSAAYFCASSPLTGEAFFGQGTRLTVV.

This clone showed up just a few times. This chain connects TRBV5-8 to TRBJ1-6; a weak D match, TRBD1 (6 bases). The V gene lost 2 bases and the J gene lost 8 bases, with 29 bases spanning the gap. Germline values: CDR1 SGHTS, CDR2 YDEGEE. This CDR3 region has 20 residues. The CDR3 reads CASSFLQDPTGTLFHSPLHF. CDR3 bases: TGTGCCAGCAGCTTTTTACAAGATCCAACAGGGACCCTTTTTCATTCACCCCTCCACTTT.

This clone was seen many times. This chain connects TRBV18 to TRBJ2-1, with D uncertain. CDR3 size: 11 residues. V shed 3 bases and J shed 7 bases, with 4 bases lying between them. The germline CDR1 and CDR2 sequences are KGHSH and LQKENI. The CDR3 DNA is TGTGCCAGCTCACCCAAAAATGAGCAGTTCTTC. Amino acids: CASSPKNEQFF.

V gene TRBV28 combines with J gene TRBJ2-7; TRBD1 matches 9 bases. CDR1 and CDR2 from the germline V gene are MDHEN and SYDVKM. The CDR3 length is 15 residues. V lost 2 bases and J lost 4; bases outside the gene matches: 6. CDR3 bases: TGTGCCAGCAGTTTACCGCGGACAGGGGATTACGAGCAGTACTTC. It specifies CASSLPRTGDYEQYF.

The chain is built from TRBV5-1 and TRBJ1-5; a weak D match, TRBD1 (6 bases). The V end was cut by 0 bases, the J end by 2 bases, with 6 bases between. This CDR3 is built from 14 residues. Germline CDR1 is SGHRS and CDR2 is YFSETQ. The CDR3 is CASSLEGGNQPQHF. The DNA for the CDR3 is TGCGCCAGCAGCTTGGAGGGGGGCAATCAGCCCCAGCATTTT.

The rearrangement links TRBV7-3 to TRBJ2-1; D assignment may be TRBD1 or TRBD2 (5 bases each). V lost 5 bases to trimming and J lost 5 bases, with 19 bases between them. This CDR3 contains 16 residues. Germline V gene data show CDR1 as SGHTA and CDR2 as FQGTGA. In DNA, the CDR3 is TGTGCCAGCAGCCCGTCGGGGACCCCAGTAAACAATGAGCAGTTCTTC. This codes for CASSPSGTPVNNEQFF.

The rearrangement uses TRBV30 and TRBJ1-2; 8 bases fit TRBD1. CDR1 is GTSNPN and CDR2 is SVGIG in the germline V gene (reference sequence). The CDR3 consists of 15 residues. The junction had 10 bases not matched to a gene; V was cut back by 3 bases and J by 4 bases. The CDR3 region is CAWRANRDRSYGYTF. CDR3 nucleotides: TGTGCCTGGAGAGCGAACCGGGACAGGAGCTATGGCTACACCTTC.

This chain connects TRBV30 to TRBJ1-2; possibly TRBD1 for D (5 bases). CDR3 length: 15 residues. V shed 1 base and J shed 2 bases, with 14 bases lying between them. Germline V gives CDR1 GTSNPN, CDR2 SVGIG (reference sequence). The CDR3 bases are TGTGCCTGGAGTGAGGGACGGAGGTTCAACTATGGCTACACCTTC. Translating it yields CAWSEGRRFNYGYTF.

This chain uses TRBV7-2 with TRBJ1-2; 10 nucleotides align to TRBD1. The CDR3 is made up of 16 amino acids. Germline CDR1 is SGHTA and CDR2 is FQGNSA. Germline trimming cut 4 bases from V and 8 bases from J; bases unmatched to any gene: 13. DNA for the CDR3: TGTGCCAGCAGCTCCCCTCTGGGACAGGGGTTAAGAGGCTACACCTTC. Translating gives CASSSPLGQGLRGYTF.

J is TRBJ2-3 and V is TRBV7-2; no clear D. V was trimmed by 3 bases and J by 5 bases, leaving 15 bases between them. Germline values: CDR1 SGHTA, CDR2 FQGNSA. This CDR3 region has 15 residues. The CDR3: CASSFRFGSGDTQYF. For the CDR3, the DNA is TGTGCCAGCAGCTTCAGGTTCGGATCGGGAGATACGCAGTATTTT.

The chain carries TRBV11-2 and TRBJ2-7, with 11 positions matching TRBD2. With V trimmed by 4 bases and J by 2 bases, 10 bases remained unmatched. From germline, CDR1 is SGHAT and CDR2 FQNNGV. The CDR3 is made up of 17 amino acids. CDR3 nucleotides: TGTGCCAGCAGCTCAACTAGCGGGGGACACAGTCCCTACGAGCAGTACTTC. Translated, it gives CASSSTSGGHSPYEQYF.

The chain links TRBV9 to TRBJ2-5; 14 nucleotides line up with TRBD2. The CDR3 is 19 amino acids. Germline CDR1 SGDLS, CDR2 YYNGEE. The trim removed 3 bases at V and 4 bases at J, leaving 14 bases unmatched. CDR3 sequence reads: CASSALQTSGGAERETQYF. CDR3 nucleotides: TGTGCCAGCAGCGCCCTACAGACTAGCGGGGGGGCGGAAAGAGAGACCCAGTACTTC.

This clone has only one observation. The chain couples TRBV5-6 to TRBJ2-1; the match to TRBD1 covers 9 bases. The CDR3 has 15 amino acids. With 4 bases clipped from V and 2 bases from J, the junction kept 4 bases outside the gene matches. Looked up from germline, CDR1 is SGHDT and CDR2 is YYEEEE. In DNA, the CDR3 is TGTGCCAGCAGCGCCAGACAGGGGGCCTACAATGAGCAGTTCTTC. Residues: CASSARQGAYNEQFF. The full variable domain, completed using reference TRBV5-6 and TRBJ2-1, is DAGVTQSPTHLIKTRGQQVTLRCSPKSGHDTVSWYQQALGQGPQFIFQYYEEEERQRGNFPDRFSGHQFPNYSSELNVNALLLGDSALYLCASSARQGAYNEQFFGPGTRLTVL.

CDR3: CASSPREGGNEQYF. The CDR3 coding sequence is TGTGCCAGCTCACCACGGGAGGGTGGGAACGAGCAGTACTTC. The chain uses TRBV18 and TRBJ2-7; 7 bases map to TRBD2. The CDR3 runs 14 residues. Trimming at V came to 1 base and at J to 5 bases, leaving 5 bases not matched to a gene. Germline V gene data show CDR1 as KGHSH and CDR2 as LQKENI.

This CDR3 is CASSVEGSTDTQYF. The CDR3 DNA is TGTGCCAGCAGCGTAGAAGGTAGCACAGATACGCAGTATTTT. The chain combines TRBV9 with TRBJ2-3; no reliable D call. The CDR3 length is 14 residues. Germline CDR1 reads SGDLS; CDR2 reads YYNGEE. Trimming cost V 0 bases and J 0 bases, with 5 bases left between them. The full variable domain, completed using reference TRBV9 and TRBJ2-3, is DSGVTQTPKHLITATGQRVTLRCSPRSGDLSVYWYQQSLDQGLQFLIQYYNGEERAKGNILERFSAQQFPDLHSELNLSSLELGDSALYFCASSVEGSTDTQYFGPGTRLTVL.

The chain couples TRBV30 to TRBJ2-1; D may be TRBD1 (5 bases). CDR1 is GTSNPN and CDR2 is SVGIG in the germline V gene (reference sequence). The CDR3 consists of 14 residues. V shed 1 base and J shed 1 base, with 8 bases lying between them. CDR3 nucleotides: TGTGCCTGGAGTGGGGCAGGGTCCTACAATGAGCAGTTCTTC. Encoded protein: CAWSGAGSYNEQFF. The whole variable domain, remainder taken from reference TRBV30 and TRBJ2-1, is SQTIHQWPATLVQPVGSPLSLECTVEGTSNPNLYWYRQAAGRGLQLLFYSVGIGQISSEVPQNLSASRPQDRQFILSSKKLLLSDSGFYLCAWSGAGSYNEQFFGPGTRLTVL.

This clone appeared a few times. This sequence joins TRBV3-1 (or the pseudogene TRBV3-2) and TRBJ2-3; D is possibly TRBD1 (7 bases). This CDR3 is 15 amino acids long. V dropped 3 bases and J dropped 3 bases, with 13 bases sitting between them. Germline loops: CDR1 LGHDT, CDR2 YNNKEL (reference sequence). CDR3 DNA sequence: TGTGCCAGCAGCCAGCAGGGGGGCCGAACAGATACGCAGTATTTT. Encoded protein: CASSQQGGRTDTQYF.

V gene TRBV6-5 combines with J gene TRBJ2-3; D could derive from TRBD1 or TRBD2 (5 bases each). Trimming cost V 8 bases and J 2 bases, with 8 bases left between them. The CDR3 is made up of 12 amino acids. Looked up from germline, CDR1 is MNHEY and CDR2 is SVGAGI. CDR3 nucleotides: TGTGCCAGCGGGACCGCCACAGATACGCAGTATTTT. It is translated as CASGTATDTQYF.

The rearrangement joins TRBV18 to TRBJ2-1, with TRBD2 matching 10 bases. In germline, CDR1 is KGHSH, CDR2 LQKENI. The V and J ends lost 2 bases and 7 bases, in that order; junction bases with no gene match: 5. The CDR3 runs to 15 residues. This CDR3 reads CASSPILAGVNEQFF. CDR3 in DNA: TGTGCCAGCTCACCAATCCTAGCGGGAGTTAATGAGCAGTTCTTC.

The J gene is TRBJ1-4, the V gene TRBV7-2; 9 bases agree with TRBD1. V was clipped by 4 bases and J by 2 bases; unmatched bases: 5. The CDR3 contains 16 residues. Germline lookup yields CDR1 SGHTA and CDR2 FQGNSA. CDR3 amino acids: CASSYRGRGTNEKLFF. The CDR3 region has the DNA TGTGCCAGCAGCTACAGGGGGCGGGGCACTAATGAAAAACTGTTTTTT.

The chain recombines TRBV7-9 with TRBJ1-3; 7 positions match TRBD1. V shed 5 bases, J shed 1 base, and the junction held 5 bases outside the gene matches. Looked up from germline, CDR1 is SEHNR and CDR2 is FQNEAQ (reference sequence). The CDR3 loop spans 15 amino acids. CDR3 nucleotide sequence: TGTGCCAGCAGCGCCACAGGGGATTCTGGAAACACCATATATTTT. Protein product: CASSATGDSGNTIYF.